The 28 T cell receptor beta chains below come from one sample, sequenced in a study of blood T cells in healthy people across ages. Primers used in a second PCR of roughly 7 to 12 cycles were a sample-barcoded 5' primer and a J-beta primer mix. Via MiXCR, TCRdb re-called the 5' RACE reads, giving one row per CDR3 protein. The table has about 1.8 million distinct CDR3 sequences, around half seen once; the top ten hold about 2.1%. The sequenced sample was blood. Every receptor here comes from a woman aged 40 to 55 in good health.

The rearrangement uses TRBV7-9 and TRBJ1-1; 9 nucleotides agree with TRBD1. Germline CDR1 and CDR2: SEHNR and FQNEAQ (reference sequence). J lost 4 bases, V lost 2 bases, and 5 bases had no gene match. This CDR3 has 15 amino acids. In nucleotides, the CDR3 is TGTGCCAGCAGCTTACTACAGGGGGCCGGCACTGAAGCTTTCTTT. It is translated as CASSLLQGAGTEAFF.

The chain joins TRBV3-1 to TRBJ1-4; maybe TRBD1 (5 bases). Trimming stripped 2 bases from V and 5 bases from J, with 12 bases between. The length of the CDR3 is 15 residues. Germline V CDR1 and CDR2: LGHDT, YNNKEL (reference sequence). CDR3 protein: CASSQRGGKNEKLFF. CDR3 sequence (DNA): TGTGCCAGCAGCCAACGGGGCGGCAAAAATGAAAAACTGTTTTTT.

The DNA of the CDR3 is TGTGCCATGAGCGGGGGGCCCTACAATGAGCAGTTCTTC. This encodes CAMSGGPYNEQFF. The chain couples TRBV10-3 to TRBJ2-1; 9 positions match TRBD2. CDR1 ENHRY and CDR2 SYGVKD come from the germline V gene. The CDR3 consists of 13 residues. V shed 9 bases, J shed 2 bases, and the junction held 2 bases outside the gene matches.

The genes are TRBV6-1 and TRBJ2-7; D is uncertain. The CDR3 extends over 14 amino acids. The germline gives CDR1 MNHNS, CDR2 SASEGT. The V gene lost 1 base and the J gene lost 3 bases, with 10 bases spanning the gap. CDR3 bases: TGTGCCAGCAGTGAAGGGACGGTTTTCTACGAGCAGTACTTC. It encodes CASSEGTVFYEQYF.

This rearrangement joins TRBV4-2 to TRBJ1-2; the D gene is possibly TRBD1 (6 bases). Germline lookup yields CDR1 LGHNA and CDR2 YNFKEQ. The CDR3 is made up of 16 amino acids. V shed 2 bases and J shed 2 bases, with 15 bases lying between them. The CDR3 DNA follows: TGTGCCAGCAGCCAAAATCGATGGGGGCCAAACTATGGCTACACCTTC. Protein sequence: CASSQNRWGPNYGYTF.

The chain's CDR3 is CASSAAGQEDTQYF. As DNA, the CDR3 is TGTGCCAGCAGTGCCGCGGGACAGGAAGATACGCAGTATTTT. V gene TRBV6-1 combines with J gene TRBJ2-3, with 8 bases that match TRBD1. There are 14 residues in the CDR3. V shed 4 bases, J shed 5 bases, and the junction held 5 bases outside the gene matches. CDR1 and CDR2 from the germline V gene are MNHNS and SASEGT.

J is TRBJ1-2 and V is TRBV5-1; TRBD1 might be the D (6 bases). The CDR3 length is 14 residues. Trimming removed 2 bases from V and 4 bases from J, with 12 bases in between. Per the germline V gene, CDR1 is SGHRS and CDR2 is YFSETQ. The CDR3 region is CASSLAGAFYGYTF. The DNA of the CDR3 is TGCGCCAGCAGCTTAGCAGGGGCTTTCTATGGCTACACCTTC.

This clonotype was seen more than once but under ten times. This sequence joins TRBV6-5 and TRBJ2-5, with D perhaps given as TRBD1 or TRBD2 (5 bases each). The CDR3 contains 16 residues. Trimming removed 0 bases from V and 5 bases from J, with 16 bases in between. Germline V gene data show CDR1 as MNHEY and CDR2 as SVGAGI. CDR3 DNA sequence: TGTGCCAGCAGTTACTCCGGGACCCTAGCTAGTGAGACCCAGTACTTC. Protein: CASSYSGTLASETQYF.

The chain carries TRBV5-1 and TRBJ2-3; 11 bases agree with TRBD2. Germline V gene lookup returns CDR1 SGHRS and CDR2 YFSETQ. The CDR3 is made up of 15 amino acids. V was pared by 4 bases and J by 2 bases, with 3 bases of the junction left unmatched. The CDR3 is CASSETSGATDTQYF. The CDR3 coding sequence is TGCGCCAGCAGCGAGACTAGCGGGGCCACAGATACGCAGTATTTT.

The chain combines TRBV28 with TRBJ2-5; D not resolved. Deletions cut 6 bases from V and 6 bases from J, with 8 bases between. Germline lookup yields CDR1 MDHEN and CDR2 SYDVKM. This CDR3 has 11 residues. The CDR3 DNA follows: TGTGCCAGCAGAAGGACGAAGACCCAGTACTTC. Its translation is CASRRTKTQYF.

The genes are TRBV5-1 and TRBJ2-5; 8 bases fit TRBD1. CDR3 size: 15 residues. Germline values: CDR1 SGHRS, CDR2 YFSETQ. J was trimmed by 5 bases and V by 1 base; bases with no gene match: 7. As DNA, the CDR3 is TGCGCCAGCAGCTTGAGAGGACAGGGAGATGAGACCCAGTACTTC. Translated: CASSLRGQGDETQYF. Full variable domain (outside the CDR3, taken from reference TRBV5-1 and TRBJ2-5): KAGVTQTPRYLIKTRGQQVTLSCSPISGHRSVSWYQQTPGQGLQFLFEYFSETQRNKGNFPGRFSGRQFSNSRSEMNVSTLELGDSALYLCASSLRGQGDETQYFGPGTRLLVL.

The gene calls are TRBV27 and TRBJ2-3, with 8 bases that match TRBD1. V shed 4 bases, J shed 3 bases, and the junction held 6 bases outside the gene matches. This CDR3 is 15 amino acids long. Germline CDR1 is MNHEY and CDR2 is SMNVEV (reference sequence). The CDR3 reads CASSSPRTGTDTQYF. CDR3 in DNA: TGTGCCAGCAGTTCCCCCCGGACAGGGACAGATACGCAGTATTTT.

This clonotype was found a few times. V and J are TRBV18 and TRBJ2-3; D is uncertain. V lost 6 bases and J lost 4, with 17 bases in between. This CDR3 has 15 residues. Germline CDR1 and CDR2: KGHSH and LQKENI. In nucleotides, the CDR3 is TGTGCCAGCTCCCCGACCGGCGCCGAGGCAGATACGCAGTATTTT. It codes for CASSPTGAEADTQYF.

This clonotype was detected a few times. The chain combines TRBV5-1 with TRBJ1-1; D remains ambiguous. The V and J ends lost 0 bases and 8 bases respectively, with 8 bases between them. Germline CDR1 is SGHRS and CDR2 is YFSETQ. The CDR3 is 12 amino acids. Here the CDR3 DNA reads TGCGCCAGCAGCTTGGACCTTCGGGAAGCTTTCTTT. Protein sequence: CASSLDLREAFF.

This clonotype was counted between two and nine times. The chain joins TRBV5-1 to TRBJ2-6; D gene uncertain. V lost 1 base and J 1 base, leaving 12 bases between the germline ends. Germline values: CDR1 SGHRS, CDR2 YFSETQ. There are 17 residues in the CDR3. The CDR3 protein is CASSLRPVSSGANVLTF. CDR3 in DNA: TGCGCCAGCAGCTTGCGCCCGGTCAGTTCTGGGGCCAACGTCCTGACTTTC.

The CDR3 sequence: CASSLERGRGYEQYF. CDR3 sequence (DNA): TGTGCCAGCAGTTTAGAGCGGGGGAGAGGCTACGAGCAGTACTTC. V is TRBV27 and J is TRBJ2-7; TRBD2 matches 8 bases. J lost 3 bases, V lost 2 bases, and 6 bases had no gene match. Germline assignment: CDR1 MNHEY and CDR2 SMNVEV (reference sequence). CDR3 length equals 15 residues.

This clonotype occurred a few times. The chain has TRBV7-3 and TRBJ2-7; possibly TRBD1 for D (6 bases). CDR3 length: 15 amino acids. With 5 bases removed from V and 4 bases from J, the gap between germline ends came to 18 bases. Germline V CDR1 and CDR2: SGHTA, FQGTGA. The CDR3 bases are TGTGCCAGCAGCCATACCCGATTAGGGGGATACGAGCAGTACTTC. Its protein is CASSHTRLGGYEQYF.

The V gene is TRBV25-1, the J gene TRBJ2-5, with D possibly TRBD2 on 6 matching bases. Germline CDR1 reads MGHDK; CDR2 reads SYGVNS. V lost 6 bases to trimming and J lost 5 bases, with 16 bases between them. The CDR3 covers 14 residues. CDR3 region: CASSGGRVWETQYF. In DNA form, the CDR3 reads TGTGCCAGCAGCGGGGGACGTGTGTGGGAGACCCAGTACTTC.

This clonotype was seen more than once but under ten times. The genes are TRBV6-6 and TRBJ2-7; D might be TRBD2 (6 bases). Per germline, CDR1 MNHNY and CDR2 SVGAGI (reference sequence). V was shortened by 2 bases and J by 3 bases, with 8 bases between the two germline ends. The CDR3 length is 13 residues. CDR3 DNA sequence: TGTGCCAGCAGTTACCTGGGGGGCTACGAGCAGTACTTC. Amino acid sequence: CASSYLGGYEQYF.

This chain uses TRBV28 with TRBJ1-2, with 9 bases identical to TRBD1. The CDR3 has 16 amino acids. The germline gives CDR1 MDHEN, CDR2 SYDVKM. The J segment lost 0 bases and the V segment lost 7 bases, leaving 9 bases of the junction unmatched. The DNA of the CDR3 is TGTGCCAGCAAGGAAACAGGGGGCGCTTCTAACTATGGCTACACCTTC. Encoded protein: CASKETGGASNYGYTF.

J is TRBJ1-5 and V is TRBV28, with TRBD1 as a possible D gene (6 bases). The germline gives CDR1 MDHEN, CDR2 SYDVKM. V was cut by 5 bases and J by 3 bases, with 11 bases left in between. This CDR3 is 14 amino acids long. Written as DNA, the CDR3 is TGTGCCAGCAGTGTGGACAGCCTCAATCAGCCCCAGCATTTT. This translates into CASSVDSLNQPQHF.

This chain connects TRBV4-1 to TRBJ1-5; D call uncertain. The germline CDR1 and CDR2 sequences are MGHRA and YSYEKL. The CDR3 runs to 13 residues. The V and J ends lost 3 bases and 5 bases respectively, with 8 bases between them. CDR3 region: CASSHVNDQPQHF. The DNA of the CDR3 is TGCGCCAGCAGCCATGTAAATGATCAGCCCCAGCATTTT.

Note on this clonotype: At one boundary the junction diverges from the germline segment, which might be a read error. The chain links TRBV20-1 to TRBJ2-7; 9 bases map to TRBD1. This CDR3 is 16 amino acids long. Germline V lookup: CDR1 DFQATT, CDR2 SNEGSKA (reference sequence). The CDR3 sequence is CSAHPTGQGISCEQYF. The CDR3 DNA sequence: TGCAGTGCACACCCCACAGGACAGGGGATCTCCTGCGAGCAGTACTTC.

The chain employs TRBV12-3 or TRBV12-4 and TRBJ2-3, with 8 bases aligning to TRBD1. The CDR3 spans 13 residues. V lost 10 bases, J lost 7 bases, and 10 bases stayed unmatched. For the CDR3, the DNA is TGTGCCACCGGGACAGGCGGCCTTTATACGCAGTATTTT. It yields the protein CATGTGGLYTQYF.

This rearrangement joins TRBV11-2 to TRBJ2-3; D possibly corresponds to TRBD2 (7 bases). Trimming stripped 3 bases from V and 5 bases from J, with 15 bases between. Germline V gene sequence: CDR1 SGHAT, CDR2 FQNNGV. The CDR3 spans 15 residues. CDR3 nucleotides: TGTGCCAGCAGCTTGGTCGCGGGGGCCGGAGATACGCAGTATTTT. Its protein is CASSLVAGAGDTQYF.

V and J are TRBV6-1 and TRBJ2-3; 10 bases align to TRBD1. V shed 3 bases and J 3 bases; nucleotides not matched to a gene: 9. The germline V gene encodes CDR1 MNHNS and CDR2 SASEGT. The CDR3 consists of 17 residues. CDR3 residues: CASSERTTGGRTDTQYF. The CDR3 DNA reads as TGTGCCAGCAGTGAGCGGACGACAGGGGGCAGGACAGATACGCAGTATTTT.

Note on this clonotype: The junction departs from germline at one end; a sequencing error may be responsible. The CDR3 DNA reads TGCAGCGTTGATAACAGGGGAAGGGCCACAGATACGCGGTATTTT. Protein product: CSVDNRGRATDTRYF. The chain links TRBV29-1 to TRBJ2-3; TRBD1 matches at 7 bases. CDR1 is SQVTM, CDR2 ANQGSEA, per germline. The CDR3 has 15 amino acids.

In this sample, this clonotype turned up many times. V usage is TRBV5-1 and J usage is TRBJ2-1, with a weak D call TRBD2 (5 bases). Germline CDR1 SGHRS, CDR2 YFSETQ. This CDR3 contains 14 residues. Trimming took 5 bases from V and 0 from J, leaving 9 bases between them. This CDR3 reads CASREAGSYNEQFF. The CDR3 DNA reads as TGCGCCAGCAGAGAGGCGGGCTCCTACAATGAGCAGTTCTTC.